This T cell receptor (beta chain) was found in a study of T cell responses to AZD1222 COVID-19 vaccine. Some clones are missing from TCRdb's copy, which holds only in-frame ones; the method was immunoSEQ multiplex PCR. Altogether 120,000 or so clones are present, about 87% being singletons, with the ten largest covering around 5.6%. Germline CDR1 SQVTM, CDR2 ANQGSEA. This CDR3 has 15 residues. V lost 0 bases and J lost 1, with 12 bases in between. The chain employs TRBV29-1 and TRBJ1-2, with no clear D. The receptor's source is an adult in good health. The sequences come from peripheral blood, collected on day 0 of AZD1222 vaccination. The CDR3, as DNA: TGCAGCGTTGAAGATCTATCGGGCCTTAACTATGGCTACACCTTC. Protein sequence: CSVEDLSGLNYGYTF.